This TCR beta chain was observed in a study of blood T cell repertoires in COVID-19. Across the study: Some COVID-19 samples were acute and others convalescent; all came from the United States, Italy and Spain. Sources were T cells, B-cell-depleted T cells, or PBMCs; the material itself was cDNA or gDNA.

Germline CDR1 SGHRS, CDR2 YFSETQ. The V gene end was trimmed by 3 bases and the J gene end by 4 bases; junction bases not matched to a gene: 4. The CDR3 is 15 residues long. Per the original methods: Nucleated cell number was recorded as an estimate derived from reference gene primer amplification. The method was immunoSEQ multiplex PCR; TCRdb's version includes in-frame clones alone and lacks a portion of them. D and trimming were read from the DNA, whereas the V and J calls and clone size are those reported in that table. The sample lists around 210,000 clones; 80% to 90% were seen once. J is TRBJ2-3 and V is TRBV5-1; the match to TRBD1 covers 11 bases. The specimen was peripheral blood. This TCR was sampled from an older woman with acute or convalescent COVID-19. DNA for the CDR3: TGCGCCAGCAGCTCCGGACAGGGGGCAGCAGATACGCAGTATTTT. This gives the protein CASSSGQGAADTQYF.